This entry lists 8 T cell receptor beta chains sequenced from one sample in a study of post-analysis software for immune sequencing data. Findings and caveats of the study: TRBV segments more frequent in patients than in controls numbered five and included TRBV5-6, TRBV5-1 and TRBV20-1.

cDNA libraries of TCR beta carried unique molecular identifiers. MiXCR, applied by TCRdb to the PCR reads, yields one record per CDR3 protein. The table shows under 650,000 distinct CDR3 sequences, with around 40% occurring only once. Their antigen targets remain unknown. The sample comprised blood. These receptors came from a girl aged 5-17 years with multiple sclerosis.

This chain uses TRBV5-1 with TRBJ1-4; a possible D gene is TRBD1 (6 bases). CDR3 size: 15 residues. The V end lost 6 bases, the J end lost 5 bases, and 17 bases lay between the germline ends. Germline CDR1 reads SGHRS; CDR2 reads YFSETQ. Written as DNA, the CDR3 is TGCGCCAGCAAAGAGGTGGGGGGCACGAATGAAAAACTGTTTTTT. Amino acid sequence: CASKEVGGTNEKLFF.

This chain links TRBV6-2 or TRBV6-3 with TRBJ2-3, with D unresolved. CDR1 is MNHEY and CDR2 is SVGEGT in the germline V gene. The germline V and J ends were trimmed by 7 bases and 0 bases, with 11 bases remaining between them. The CDR3 spans 14 residues. Written as DNA, the CDR3 is TGTGCCAGCACCGAAACCGGGAGCACAGATACGCAGTATTTT. Translated: CASTETGSTDTQYF.

This clonotype was observed a few times. The J gene is TRBJ2-7, the V gene TRBV20-1; no clear D gene. V was pared by 3 bases and J by 3 bases, with 18 bases between. Germline loops: CDR1 DFQATT, CDR2 SNEGSKA (reference sequence). This CDR3 contains 15 residues. The CDR3 DNA reads as TGCAGTGCTAGCGCCTCTCTGGATGCTAGCTACGAGCAGTACTTC. This codes for CSASASLDASYEQYF.

The chain is built from TRBV10-3 and TRBJ1-1, with 8 bases identical to TRBD1. V lost 11 bases, J lost 1 base, and 9 bases stayed unmatched. CDR1 and CDR2 (germline): ENHRY, SYGVKD. The CDR3 is 14 amino acids. The CDR3 reads CAARTGTGNTEAFF. CDR3 nucleotides: TGTGCCGCCCGAACTGGGACAGGGAACACTGAAGCTTTCTTT.

This clonotype has just a few counts. The rearrangement joins TRBV20-1 to TRBJ1-1; a possible D gene is TRBD1 (5 bases). Germline V gene sequence: CDR1 DFQATT, CDR2 SNEGSKA (reference sequence). The CDR3 extends over 13 amino acids. Trimming took off 1 base at V and 4 bases at J, with 10 bases between the two ends. The CDR3 coding sequence is TGCAGTGCTAGAGGCCCTGGGGGCACTGAAGCTTTCTTT. It is translated as CSARGPGGTEAFF.

This clonotype was observed a few times. The J gene is TRBJ2-1, the V gene TRBV7-2; TRBD2 agrees at 9 bases. V lost 4 bases, J lost 3 bases, and 7 bases stayed unmatched. CDR1 and CDR2 (germline): SGHTA, FQGNSA. The CDR3 contains 16 residues. The CDR3 nucleotides are TGTGCCAGCAGCTCAAGACTAGCGGACGGCTACAATGAGCAGTTCTTC. Protein product: CASSSRLADGYNEQFF.

J is TRBJ2-3 and V is TRBV29-1, with 9 bases that match TRBD2. The V gene end was trimmed by 1 base and the J gene end by 2 bases; junction bases not matched to a gene: 7. Germline loops: CDR1 SQVTM, CDR2 ANQGSEA. The CDR3 loop spans 16 amino acids. Written as DNA, the CDR3 is TGCAGCGTTGAAGGGTGGGCTAGCGGGACCACAGATACGCAGTATTTT. Its protein is CSVEGWASGTTDTQYF.

The chain joins TRBV5-6 to TRBJ2-1; D not certain. The CDR3 consists of 16 residues. Germline V gives CDR1 SGHDT, CDR2 YYEEEE. The germline V and J ends were trimmed by 0 bases and 0 bases, with 10 bases remaining between them. The DNA for the CDR3 is TGTGCCAGCAGCTTGGCCCAGAGAAGCTCCTACAATGAGCAGTTCTTC. Protein: CASSLAQRSSYNEQFF.